The source of this TCR beta chain is a study of blood T cell repertoires in COVID-19. Turning to the study itself: Acute and convalescent COVID-19 samples came from the United States, Italy and Spain. Sources were T cells, B-cell-depleted T cells, or PBMCs; the material itself was cDNA or gDNA.

The authors' processing: Estimation of nucleated cell counts relied on the amplification of reference gene primers. Profiling relied on immunoSEQ multiplex PCR, and the TCRdb table lists in-frame clones only, not all of them. The V and J calls and the clone size are those of that table, but D and trimming were determined from the DNA. The sample has about 250,000 clones, 88% seen once. V gave up 0 bases and J gave up 8 bases; unmatched junction bases: 7. From germline, CDR1 is LGHDT and CDR2 YNNKEL (reference sequence). The CDR3 is made up of 16 amino acids. The clonotype originates from a man at least 80 years old with acute or convalescent COVID-19. Sequenced material: peripheral blood. The genes are TRBV3-1 (or the pseudogene TRBV3-2) and TRBJ2-1; TRBD2 aligns across 10 bases. The chain's CDR3 is CASSQERTSGNHEQFF. In DNA form, the CDR3 reads TGTGCCAGCAGCCAAGAACGTACTAGCGGGAACCATGAGCAGTTCTTC.